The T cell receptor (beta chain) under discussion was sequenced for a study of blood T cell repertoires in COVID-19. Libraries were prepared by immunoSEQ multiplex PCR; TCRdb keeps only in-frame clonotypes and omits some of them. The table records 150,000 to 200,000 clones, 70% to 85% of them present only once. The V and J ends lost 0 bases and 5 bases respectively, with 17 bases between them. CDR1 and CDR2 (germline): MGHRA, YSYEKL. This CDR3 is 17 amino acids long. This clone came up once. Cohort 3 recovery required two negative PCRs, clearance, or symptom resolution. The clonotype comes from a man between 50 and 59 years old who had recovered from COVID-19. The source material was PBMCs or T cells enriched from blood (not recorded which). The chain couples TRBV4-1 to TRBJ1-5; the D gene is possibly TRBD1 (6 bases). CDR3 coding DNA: TGCGCCAGCAGCCAAGATCCTCGGGGGGCGCTTTATCAGCCCCAGCATTTT. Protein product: CASSQDPRGALYQPQHF.